This TCR beta chain stems from a study of cytomegalovirus exposure and HLA in healthy donors. Trimming pared 0 bases from V and 6 bases from J, leaving 12 bases between. The CDR3 contains 15 residues. CDR1 and CDR2 from the germline V gene are LGHNT and FRNRAP. The PCR ran on 60 Vbeta and 13 Jbeta primers. The repertoire was sequenced with immunoSEQ multiplex PCR; TCRdb's copy has only in-frame clones and lacks some. The top ten hold around 2.5% of the sample, which has roughly 120,000 clones, 75% to 85% seen once. V gene TRBV12-5 combines with J gene TRBJ2-1; D might be TRBD1 (6 bases). Sequencing was performed on PBMCs. This TCR was sampled from a man aged 25-45 years in good health and CMV-seronegative. CDR3 DNA sequence: TGTGCTAGTGGTTTGGTACTGGGCAGGGGCAATGAGCAGTTCTTC. Translating gives CASGLVLGRGNEQFF.